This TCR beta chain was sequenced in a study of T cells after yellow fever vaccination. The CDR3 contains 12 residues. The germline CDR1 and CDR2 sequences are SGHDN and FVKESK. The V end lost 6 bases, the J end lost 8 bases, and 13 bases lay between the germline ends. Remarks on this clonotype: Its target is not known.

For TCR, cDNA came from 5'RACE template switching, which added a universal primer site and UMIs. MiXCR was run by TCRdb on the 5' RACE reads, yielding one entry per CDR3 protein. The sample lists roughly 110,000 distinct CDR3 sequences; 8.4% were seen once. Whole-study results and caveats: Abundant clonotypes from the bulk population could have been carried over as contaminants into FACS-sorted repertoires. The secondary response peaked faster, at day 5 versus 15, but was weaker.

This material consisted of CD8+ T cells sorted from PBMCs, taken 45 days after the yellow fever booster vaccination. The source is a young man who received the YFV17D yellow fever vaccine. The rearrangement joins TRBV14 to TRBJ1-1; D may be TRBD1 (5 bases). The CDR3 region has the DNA TGTGCCAGCAGTCCGGACTGGGGGGAAGCTTTCTTT. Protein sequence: CASSPDWGEAFF.